The clone carrying this TCR beta chain was counted between two and nine times. This specimen belongs to a study of identical twins. TCRdb re-analysed the 5' RACE reads in MiXCR, keeping a single row per CDR3 protein. The sample contains 210,000 or so distinct CDR3 sequences, 15% of which appear only once. This same sample was also taken into another study, of T cells expressing NK-cell markers. This second report adds: Several of the donors also had these clonotypes leading their CD3+CD56-NKG2C+ fraction.

Material for sequencing was CD8+ T cells sorted from blood. The origin of this receptor is a woman aged 18-29 years in good health.

The CDR3 region is CSVEGGSGAAYGYTF. CDR3 DNA sequence: TGCAGCGTTGAAGGTGGGTCAGGGGCGGCCTATGGCTACACCTTC. This chain connects TRBV29-1 to TRBJ1-2; possible D gene TRBD1, 6 bases. Germline CDR1 reads SQVTM; CDR2 reads ANQGSEA. V was clipped by 1 base and J by 4 bases, with 16 bases between them. The CDR3 extends over 15 amino acids.